This T cell receptor beta chain is from a study of shared clonotypes between healthy human individuals. The study's findings and limits: An effect of sequencing depth on clonotype sharing among donors was expected.

The protocol was immunoSEQ multiplex PCR, while the TCRdb copy is restricted to in-frame clones and leaves out a portion. The profile covers about 1 million clones, with approximately 68% appearing a single time and approximately 1.5% taken by the ten largest. As to this clone: Its antigen is still unknown.

Germline V gives CDR1 SGHTA, CDR2 FQGNSA. The CDR3 is made up of 11 amino acids. Trimming took off 5 bases at V and 7 bases at J, with 6 bases between the two ends. Sequenced material: memory CD4+ T cells sorted from blood. Subset here: CD45RA-negative fraction. This receptor was identified in a man between 18 and 35 years old in good health. The chain recombines TRBV7-2 with TRBJ2-1; D not certain. CDR3 DNA: TGTGCCAGCAGCGCACTTAATGAGCAGTTCTTC. This codes for CASSALNEQFF.